The rows below give T cell receptor beta chains drawn from one sample of a study of graft-versus-host responses after intestinal transplantation. Antigens of these TCRs are unknown. Clones were read by immunoSEQ multiplex PCR, and TCRdb kept only the in-frame ones, dropping some. The data show approximately 46,000 clones, 84% seen once. The sequencing used unstimulated CD4+ T cells sorted from spleen or lymph node cells, collected before transplant. The receptors derive from a human donor who was the organ donor for an intestinal transplant. CDR3s leave out the opening cysteine and the closing phenylalanine or tryptophan. Part of the rows lack a size; the others show once, few, many or a class for expanded clones.

v_call: TRBV20-1; clone_size: .; cdr3_aa: SATREYTQY
v_call: TRBV6-6; clone_size: .; cdr3_aa: ASSYKGQGHTEAF
v_call: TRBV29-1; clone_size: once; cdr3_aa: SVEDLGGGIRDTQY
v_call: TRBV6-5; clone_size: .; cdr3_aa: ASSVLGGAAEAF
v_call: TRBV30; clone_size: .; cdr3_aa: AWNRAGMHEKLF
v_call: TRBV9; clone_size: few; cdr3_aa: ASSVAENVPYNEQF
v_call: TRBV6-5; clone_size: .; cdr3_aa: ASSYSSRGETQY
v_call: TRBV7-9; clone_size: once; cdr3_aa: ASSLDVGGSSGNTIY
v_call: TRBV6-5; clone_size: .; cdr3_aa: ASSYRDSNQPQH
v_call: TRBV20-1; clone_size: .; cdr3_aa: SAFTGHEQY
v_call: TRBV12-5; clone_size: .; cdr3_aa: ASGLQEETQY
v_call: TRBV11-3; clone_size: .; cdr3_aa: ASSRGTSGDNEQF
v_call: TRBV7-9; clone_size: .; cdr3_aa: ASSLEQGGYRASYEQY
v_call: TRBV21-1; clone_size: few; cdr3_aa: ASSKEETDGYT
v_call: TRBV2; clone_size: .; cdr3_aa: ASSQRLAGAPGGELF
v_call: TRBV2; clone_size: .; cdr3_aa: ASSSLLTSQETQY
v_call: TRBV5-3; clone_size: .; cdr3_aa: ARSLAAEDNSPLH
v_call: TRBV6-1; clone_size: .; cdr3_aa: ASSSDRSEKYEQY
v_call: TRBV6-6; clone_size: .; cdr3_aa: ASSYSGRGNTEAF
v_call: TRBV7-9; clone_size: .; cdr3_aa: ASSPRQGLYGYT
v_call: TRBV5-1; clone_size: .; cdr3_aa: ASSRGSGNTIY
v_call: TRBV5-1; clone_size: .; cdr3_aa: ASSSGTGQNYGYT
v_call: TRBV7-2; clone_size: .; cdr3_aa: ASSLNEGAILY
v_call: TRBV19; clone_size: .; cdr3_aa: ASSISAGAVGTEAF
v_call: TRBV25-1; clone_size: .; cdr3_aa: ASSSGAGNTIY
v_call: TRBV7-2; clone_size: .; cdr3_aa: ASSPGTGAFSTDTQY
v_call: TRBV7-9; clone_size: .; cdr3_aa: ASSALGPLTDTQY
v_call: TRBV5-6; clone_size: .; cdr3_aa: ASSLKVRGAITDTQY
v_call: TRBV7-9; clone_size: .; cdr3_aa: ASSLAVGQGAGNTIY
v_call: TRBV7-2; clone_size: .; cdr3_aa: ASSSDRGQPQH
v_call: TRBV5-7; clone_size: few; cdr3_aa: ASSLTGGNDEQF
v_call: TRBV10-1; clone_size: .; cdr3_aa: ASSVGVGQPQH
v_call: TRBV5-4; clone_size: .; cdr3_aa: ASSPFNRGNTEAF
v_call: TRBV7-9; clone_size: .; cdr3_aa: ASSTYRGGGAGANVLT
v_call: TRBV19; clone_size: .; cdr3_aa: ASSAQGNTGELF
v_call: TRBV30; clone_size: .; cdr3_aa: AWSVQGGSGNTIY
v_call: TRBV4-1; clone_size: .; cdr3_aa: ASSQGLAFRYNEQF
v_call: TRBV7-9; clone_size: .; cdr3_aa: ASSPAGTGANTEAF
v_call: TRBV18; clone_size: .; cdr3_aa: ASSPRGLAGSAKNIQY
v_call: TRBV11-2; clone_size: .; cdr3_aa: ASSPNSGTGTYEQY